The rows below give T cell receptor beta chains drawn from one sample of a study of shared clonotypes between healthy human individuals. Some clones are missing from TCRdb's copy, which holds only in-frame ones; the method was immunoSEQ multiplex PCR. The data hold millions of clones, with 85% to 95% observed a single time. Sample: naive CD8+ T cells sorted from blood. These receptors originate from a young man in good health. CDR3s include the opening cysteine and the closing phenylalanine or tryptophan. The D gene is left open where the match is weak. Size tells how often a clone was seen (once, few, many) or the class of an expanded clone, and some rows leave it out.

v_call	j_call	clone_size	d_call	cdr3_nt	cdr3_aa
TRBV2	TRBJ2-4	-	-	TGTGCCAGCAGGCTCCAGGGTATTCTAGCCAAAAACATTCAGTACTTC	CASRLQGILAKNIQYF
TRBV5-4	TRBJ2-7	few	TRBD2	TGTGCCAGCAGCCCCCGGACTAGCGGAGATTACGAGCAGTACTTC	CASSPRTSGDYEQYF
TRBV7-9	TRBJ2-5	once	-	TGTGCCAGCAGCTTAGACAGTCAAGAGACCCAGTACTTC	CASSLDSQETQYF
TRBV19	TRBJ2-1	-	TRBD2	TGTGCCAGTAGTAGGCCGGGGGGGTACAATGAGCAGTTCTTC	CASSRPGGYNEQFF
TRBV30	TRBJ1-1	-	-	TGTGCCTGGAGTGTAGGTACAAATGAAGCTTTCTTT	CAWSVGTNEAFF
TRBV6-1	TRBJ2-3	-	-	TGTGCCAGCAGTGACAAGGACGCGACATACACGGGCATCGATACGCAGTATTTT	CASSDKDATYTGIDTQYF
TRBV4-1	TRBJ2-7	-	-	TGCGCCAGCAGCCAAGTAGCGAGGACCTTAGCGTACGAGCAGTACTTC	CASSQVARTLAYEQYF
TRBV27	TRBJ2-7	-	-	TGTGCCAGCAGCCTTACAGCAACCTACGAGCAGTACTTC	CASSLTATYEQYF
TRBV5-8	TRBJ1-2	-	TRBD1	TGTGCCAGCAGCTCGCTGGACAGGGCTCATGTGGATGGCTACACCTTC	CASSSLDRAHVDGYTF
TRBV9	TRBJ2-7	-	TRBD2	TGTGCCAGCAGCGTAGCCCCGCGGGAGCAGGACGAGCAGTACTTC	CASSVAPREQDEQYF
TRBV9	TRBJ1-1	-	-	TGTGCCAGCAGCGTAACAGGGAATCACGCTGAAGCTTTCTTT	CASSVTGNHAEAFF
TRBV4-1	TRBJ1-1	-	-	TGCGCCAGCAGCCAAGTACAGGGATCGATCACTGAAGCTTTCTTT	CASSQVQGSITEAFF
TRBV28	TRBJ2-7	-	-	TGTGCCAGCAGTTTGGGAAGCCTCGAGCAGTACTTC	CASSLGSLEQYF
TRBV27	TRBJ2-7	once	-	TGTGCCAGCAGTTTCATCCACAGCCACTACGAGCAGTACTTC	CASSFIHSHYEQYF
TRBV4-1	TRBJ2-3	-	-	TGCGCCAGCAGCCCAACGGACAGTAGCACAGATACGCAGTATTTT	CASSPTDSSTDTQYF
TRBV18	TRBJ1-1	-	-	TGTGCCAGCTCACCTGAGTTGGTGGGGGCATCCCCCGAAGGGACTGAAGCTTTCTTT	CASSPELVGASPEGTEAFF
TRBV7-9	TRBJ2-7	-	TRBD1	TGTGCCAGCAGCTCCCCCGGGACAGCTACCTACGAGCAGTACTTC	CASSSPGTATYEQYF
TRBV5-1	TRBJ2-7	-	-	TGCGCCAGCAGCTTCACCACTTCATACGAGCAGTACTTC	CASSFTTSYEQYF
TRBV27	TRBJ2-1	-	TRBD2	TGTGCCAGCAGTTTATCGAGTAGCGGGGGGGTCTACAATGAGCAGTTCTTC	CASSLSSSGGVYNEQFF
TRBV9	TRBJ2-3	-	TRBD2	TGTGCCAGCAGCGTAGAAGCACTAGCGGGTAGCACAGATACGCAGTATTTT	CASSVEALAGSTDTQYF
TRBV28	TRBJ2-7	-	-	TGTGCCAGTGTAACCGGGACGGGCTCCTACGAGCAGTACTTC	CASVTGTGSYEQYF
TRBV5-6	TRBJ1-2	-	-	TGTGCCAGCAGCTTCCTCTCGACTCCGACCTATGGCTACACCTTC	CASSFLSTPTYGYTF
TRBV11-2	TRBJ2-7	-	TRBD2	TGTGCCAGCAGCTCCCAAGCGGGGCTCGGCTCCTACGAGCAGTACTTC	CASSSQAGLGSYEQYF
TRBV5-1	TRBJ2-3	-	-	TGCGCCAGCAGCTTGGATGCGACGGGGGTAAGCACAGATACGCAGTATTTT	CASSLDATGVSTDTQYF
TRBV30	TRBJ2-5	-	-	TGTGCCTGGACCAGGTTCAGGGGCCCCGAAGAGACCCAGTACTTC	CAWTRFRGPEETQYF
TRBV7-9	TRBJ2-7	-	TRBD1	TGTGCCAGCAGCTTAGCCGAGACAGGGGGCATGTTGGACTTC	CASSLAETGGMLDF